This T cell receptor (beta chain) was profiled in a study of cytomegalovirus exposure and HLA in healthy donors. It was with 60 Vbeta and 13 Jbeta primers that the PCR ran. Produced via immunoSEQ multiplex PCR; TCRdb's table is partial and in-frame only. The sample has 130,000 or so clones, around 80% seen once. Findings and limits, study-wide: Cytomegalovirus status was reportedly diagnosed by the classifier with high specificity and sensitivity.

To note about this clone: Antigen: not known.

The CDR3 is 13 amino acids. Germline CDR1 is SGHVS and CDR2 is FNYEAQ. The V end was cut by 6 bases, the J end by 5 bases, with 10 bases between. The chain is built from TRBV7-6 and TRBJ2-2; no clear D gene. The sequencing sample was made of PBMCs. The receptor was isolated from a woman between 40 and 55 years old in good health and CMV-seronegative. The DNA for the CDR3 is TGTGCCAGCAGTAACGCCGGGACCGGGGAGCTGTTTTTT. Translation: CASSNAGTGELFF.